Here is one T cell receptor (beta chain) with its context. This record comes from a study of technical replicates of blood from several donors. The CDR3 is 13 residues long. J lost 2 bases, V lost 7 bases, and 3 bases had no gene match. Germline V gene sequence: CDR1 LNHDA, CDR2 SQIVND (reference sequence). The assay was immunoSEQ multiplex PCR, and TCRdb's table has in-frame clones only and misses some. The repertoire consists of around 79,000 clones, with 91% occurring once and the leading ten covering about 0.25%. The sequence came from a human donor in good health. The sample taken for sequencing was T cells isolated from PBMCs. V gene TRBV19 combines with J gene TRBJ2-5; 8 positions match TRBD2. CDR3 sequence reads: CASTVAGQETQYF. In nucleotides, the CDR3 is TGTGCCAGTACGGTAGCGGGGCAAGAGACCCAGTACTTC.